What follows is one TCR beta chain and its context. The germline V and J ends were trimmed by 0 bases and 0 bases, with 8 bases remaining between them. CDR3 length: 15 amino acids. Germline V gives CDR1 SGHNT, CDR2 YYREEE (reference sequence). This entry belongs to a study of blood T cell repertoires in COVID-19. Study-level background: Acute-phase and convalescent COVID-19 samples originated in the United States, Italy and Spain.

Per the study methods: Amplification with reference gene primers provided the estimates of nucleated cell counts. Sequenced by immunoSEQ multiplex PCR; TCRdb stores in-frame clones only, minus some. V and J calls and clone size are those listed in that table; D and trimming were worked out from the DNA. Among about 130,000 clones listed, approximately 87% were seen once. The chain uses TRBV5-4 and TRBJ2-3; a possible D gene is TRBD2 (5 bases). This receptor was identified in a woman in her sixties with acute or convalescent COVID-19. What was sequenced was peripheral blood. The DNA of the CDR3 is TGTGCCAGCAGCTTGGGCGGGCCAAGCACAGATACGCAGTATTTT. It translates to CASSLGGPSTDTQYF.